These T cell receptor beta chains were read from a single sample in a study of blood T cell repertoires in COVID-19. Assay: immunoSEQ multiplex PCR; the TCRdb copy retains only in-frame clones and omits some. The table has tens of thousands of clones, 75% to 90% seen once. What was sequenced was peripheral blood. The receptors here all came from a woman aged 80 or over with acute or convalescent COVID-19. Each CDR3 is given with its conserved first and last residue. D genes are given only for firm matches. Clone size is stated in some rows and not others, as once, few, many or a class when expanded.

v_gene	abundance	j_gene	d_gene	CDR3aa	CDR3nt
TRBV28	.	TRBJ2-1	TRBD2	CASTTTPGLVNEQFF	TGTGCCAGCACCACCACCCCGGGACTAGTGAATGAGCAGTTCTTC
TRBV21-1	.	TRBJ2-3	.	CASSRERILGDTQYF	TGTGCCAGCAGCCGAGAGCGGATTTTGGGAGATACGCAGTATTTT
TRBV7-9	.	TRBJ2-7	TRBD1	CASSVMGQGSYEQYF	TGTGCCAGCAGCGTAATGGGACAGGGTTCCTACGAGCAGTACTTC
TRBV7-3	.	TRBJ2-1	.	CASSPQTGRLSDEQFF	TGTGCCAGCAGCCCTCAAACAGGGCGGTTATCGGATGAGCAGTTCTTC
TRBV2	.	TRBJ1-5	.	CASRKGTFQPQHF	TGTGCCAGCAGGAAGGGGACATTTCAGCCCCAGCATTTT
TRBV5-1	once	TRBJ2-7	TRBD1	CASSLRQGSSYEQYF	TGCGCCAGCAGCTTGAGACAGGGGAGCTCCTACGAGCAGTACTTC
TRBV19	.	TRBJ1-5	.	CASSIVRGYQPQHF	TGTGCCAGTAGTATAGTTCGGGGGTATCAGCCCCAGCATTTT
TRBV24-1	.	TRBJ2-2	TRBD1	CATSDLDRGHTGELFF	TGTGCCACCAGTGATTTGGACAGGGGGCACACCGGGGAGCTGTTTTTT
TRBV18	.	TRBJ1-6	TRBD1	CASSPTGQGAGNSPLHF	TGTGCCAGTTCACCGACGGGACAGGGCGCGGGGAATTCACCCCTCCACTTT
TRBV6-1	.	TRBJ1-5	TRBD1	CASREQGAESNQPQHF	TGTGCCAGCAGGGAACAGGGGGCGGAAAGCAATCAGCCCCAGCATTTT
TRBV18	.	TRBJ1-2	TRBD1	CASSPRTGSAGGYTF	TGTGCCAGCTCACCAAGGACAGGGTCAGCAGGTGGCTACACCTTC
TRBV5-4	.	TRBJ2-3	.	CASRLSDFSTQYF	TGTGCCAGCAGGTTATCGGACTTCTCTACGCAGTATTTT
TRBV28	.	TRBJ2-6	.	CASSSAGTFSNVLTF	TGTGCCAGCAGTTCAGCCGGGACATTTTCCAACGTCCTGACTTTC
TRBV5-1	.	TRBJ2-7	.	CASSVVGGSYEQYF	TGCGCCAGCAGCGTCGTCGGGGGATCCTACGAGCAGTACTTC
TRBV18	.	TRBJ2-3	.	CATLSLEHTQYF	TGTGCCACCCTCTCGCTGGAGCATACGCAGTATTTT
TRBV19	.	TRBJ1-5	TRBD1	CASRTPGQGGNQPQHF	TGTGCCAGTAGGACGCCGGGACAGGGGGGCAATCAGCCCCAGCATTTT
TRBV27	.	TRBJ1-1	.	CASSFKQNTEAFF	TGTGCCAGCAGTTTTAAGCAGAACACTGAAGCTTTCTTT
TRBV19	.	TRBJ1-1	.	CASSTRRRGYTEAFF	TGTGCCAGTAGTACCAGACGCCGAGGGTACACTGAAGCTTTCTTT
TRBV2	.	TRBJ2-1	TRBD2	CASTPGEGAGGYEQFF	TGTGCCAGCACCCCCGGGGAGGGTGCAGGTGGGTATGAGCAGTTCTTC
TRBV12-5	.	TRBJ1-2	.	CASGLGLGTNSPYGYTF	TGTGCTAGTGGTTTGGGACTAGGAACAAACAGCCCCTATGGCTACACCTTC
TRBV10-3	once	TRBJ2-7	.	CAISESTFGGVYEQYF	TGTGCCATCAGTGAGTCGACGTTCGGCGGGGTTTACGAGCAGTACTTC
TRBV7-6	.	TRBJ2-7	.	CASSQFQYQDEQYF	TGTGCCAGCAGCCAGTTCCAGTACCAGGACGAGCAGTACTTC
TRBV7-6	.	TRBJ2-2	.	CASSQEDSTGELFF	TGTGCCAGCAGCCAGGAGGACAGCACCGGGGAGCTGTTTTTT
TRBV3-1/TRBV3-2	.	TRBJ1-1	.	CASNQQGHITEAFF	TGTGCCAGCAACCAACAAGGACATATTACTGAAGCTTTCTTT
TRBV19	.	TRBJ2-7	TRBD1	CASSIGYRGEDEQYF	TGTGCCAGTAGTATTGGGTACAGGGGGGAGGACGAGCAGTACTTC
TRBV5-1	.	TRBJ2-7	TRBD1	CASSLRQGGEQYF	TGCGCCAGCAGCTTGAGACAGGGTGGCGAGCAGTACTTC
TRBV30	.	TRBJ2-2	.	CAWSEDSRAAGELFF	TGTGCCTGGAGTGAGGATTCGCGGGCCGCCGGGGAGCTGTTTTTT
TRBV18	.	TRBJ2-7	TRBD2	CASSPGTSGTYEQYF	TGTGCCAGCTCACCTGGGACTAGCGGTACCTACGAGCAGTACTTC
TRBV5-1	.	TRBJ2-5	TRBD2	CASSSHSGSEETQYF	TGCGCCAGCAGCTCTCATAGCGGGAGTGAGGAGACCCAGTACTTC
TRBV3-1/TRBV3-2	.	TRBJ2-3	TRBD2	CASSQDLAGGTDTQYF	TGTGCCAGCAGCCAAGACCTAGCGGGAGGCACAGATACGCAGTATTTT
TRBV5-3	.	TRBJ2-2	.	CATLDRGAGGELFF	TGTGCCACTCTAGATCGCGGCGCCGGCGGGGAGCTGTTTTTT
TRBV7-7	.	TRBJ2-5	TRBD1	CASSLQPGQGRWETQYF	TGTGCCAGCAGCTTGCAACCGGGACAGGGAAGATGGGAGACCCAGTACTTC
TRBV2	.	TRBJ2-5	.	CASSEAIGYQETQYF	TGTGCCAGCAGTGAAGCTATCGGGTACCAAGAGACCCAGTACTTC
TRBV9	once	TRBJ2-2	.	CASSSPQPGQPTGELFF	TGTGCCAGCAGCTCCCCTCAACCGGGACAACCCACCGGGGAGCTGTTTTTT
TRBV2	.	TRBJ1-4	.	CASSEIIPTNEKLFF	TGTGCCAGCAGTGAAATTATTCCAACTAATGAAAAACTGTTTTTT
TRBV3-1/TRBV3-2	.	TRBJ1-2	TRBD1	CASSQGTGAGYTF	TGTGCCAGCAGCCAAGGGACAGGGGCTGGCTACACCTTC
TRBV15	.	TRBJ1-3	.	CATSRDRQDYTENTIYF	TGTGCCACCAGCAGAGATAGGCAGGACTATACCGAAAACACCATATATTTT
TRBV19	.	TRBJ2-2	TRBD1	CASLNEGQNANTGELFF	TGTGCCAGTCTGAATGAGGGACAGAACGCGAACACCGGGGAGCTGTTTTTT
TRBV6-6	.	TRBJ1-5	TRBD1	CASSGGQGSNQPQHF	TGTGCCAGCAGTGGGGGACAGGGGAGCAATCAGCCCCAGCATTTT
TRBV18	.	TRBJ1-2	TRBD1	CASSVDRGMSYGYTF	TGTGCCAGCTCAGTTGACAGGGGTATGAGCTATGGCTACACCTTC
TRBV29-1	few	TRBJ2-1	.	CSVDRAYNEQFF	TGCAGCGTTGACAGGGCCTACAATGAGCAGTTCTTC
TRBV19	.	TRBJ2-1	TRBD1	CATTQGTGSYNEQFF	TGTGCCACCACTCAGGGGACAGGGTCCTACAATGAGCAGTTCTTC
TRBV28	.	TRBJ2-3	TRBD1	CASRTGGADTQYF	TGTGCCAGCAGGACAGGGGGCGCGGATACGCAGTATTTT
TRBV5-1	.	TRBJ1-1	TRBD1	CASSLRQGANEAFF	TGCGCCAGCAGCCTACGACAGGGGGCGAATGAAGCTTTCTTT
TRBV12-3/TRBV12-4	.	TRBJ2-4	.	CASTLAGAKQYF	TGTGCCAGCACCTTAGCAGGGGCAAAGCAGTACTTC
TRBV11-1	.	TRBJ1-1	.	CASSLDNLNTEAFF	TGTGCCAGCAGCTTAGACAATTTGAACACTGAAGCTTTCTTT
TRBV27	once	TRBJ2-1	.	CASSLRFGQNNEQFF	TGTGCCAGCAGTTTACGGTTCGGACAGAACAATGAGCAGTTCTTC
TRBV19	.	TRBJ2-2	TRBD2	CASSIAAGVGGGELFF	TGTGCCAGTAGTATAGCCGCGGGGGTCGGTGGTGGGGAGCTGTTTTTT
TRBV5-1	.	TRBJ1-2	.	CASSLASLGGGPTYGYTF	TGCGCCAGCAGCTTGGCCTCACTGGGAGGGGGACCAACCTATGGCTACACCTTC
TRBV6-5	.	TRBJ1-1	.	CASSYTYSTSVEAFF	TGTGCCAGCAGTTACACTTATTCTACGTCGGTTGAAGCTTTCTTT
TRBV5-1	.	TRBJ2-2	TRBD2	CASSPGLGYSNTGELFF	TGCGCCAGCAGCCCGGGACTAGGGTATTCGAACACCGGGGAGCTGTTTTTT
TRBV11-2	.	TRBJ1-2	.	CASSLAGNDGYTF	TGTGCCAGCAGCTTAGCAGGGAATGATGGCTACACCTTC
TRBV9	.	TRBJ2-7	TRBD1	CASSVSDRAHEQYF	TGTGCCAGCAGCGTCTCGGACAGGGCCCACGAGCAGTACTTC
TRBV12-3/TRBV12-4	.	TRBJ1-5	.	CASSGSQPQHF	TGTGCCAGTTCCGGGAGTCAGCCCCAGCATTTT
TRBV6-4	few	TRBJ1-2	.	CASRNGEHYGYTF	TGTGCCAGCAGGAACGGAGAGCACTATGGCTACACCTTC
TRBV7-9	few	TRBJ1-2	TRBD1	CASRTGAVYGYTF	TGTGCCAGCAGGACAGGGGCAGTCTATGGCTACACCTTC